The subject of this entry is one T cell receptor (beta chain). The antigen is unknown. This specimen belongs to a study of T-cell memory formation after mild COVID-19. The overall study: In these data, TCR clusters were largely donor specific.

Points from the study as a whole: Specificity for SARS-CoV-2 was not confirmed among the second-wave clones peaking on day 37.

TCRdb itself ran the 5' RACE reads through MiXCR, one entry per CDR3 protein. The sample lists around 410,000 distinct CDR3 sequences, roughly a quarter seen once, with roughly 14% in the top ten. V lost 1 base, J lost 8 bases, and 18 bases lay in between. The CDR3 is made up of 16 amino acids. The germline gives CDR1 MGHRA, CDR2 YSYEKL. The V gene is TRBV4-1, the J gene TRBJ2-1; D could derive from TRBD1 or TRBD2 (6 bases each). Sequenced material: PBMCs or a T cell subset sorted from them (not recorded which). The clonotype comes from an adult woman who had mild COVID-19 (a few samples of this study predate the infection). Cell type and time point are not known. CDR3 DNA: TGCGCCAGCAGCCAAGGGAGGGGGGCGATAGGTTATGAGCAGTTCTTC. Protein sequence: CASSQGRGAIGYEQFF.